Following are 23 T cell receptor beta chains from one sample sequenced in a study of long-term antiretroviral therapy in people with HIV. Run at survey level, the immunoSEQ assay was version v3.0. Produced via immunoSEQ multiplex PCR; TCRdb's table is partial and in-frame only. The table records over 25,000 clones, roughly 80% of them present only once. The source material was unsorted PBMCs, sampled 0.8 years before starting antiretroviral therapy. Receptors were obtained from a man younger than 35 with HIV.

V and J are TRBV27 and TRBJ1-2; a weak D match, TRBD1 (6 bases). CDR1 is MNHEY, CDR2 SMNVEV, per germline (reference sequence). The V end lost 5 bases, the J end lost 3 bases, and 13 bases lay between the germline ends. The CDR3 is made up of 14 amino acids. The chain's CDR3 is CASSPRGHHYGYTF. CDR3 DNA: TGTGCCAGCAGTCCGCGGGGACACCACTATGGCTACACCTTC.

The chain recombines TRBV6-1 with TRBJ2-1; 8 bases fit TRBD1. The germline CDR1 and CDR2 sequences are MNHNS and SASEGT. V shed 3 bases and J 7 bases; nucleotides not matched to a gene: 11. This CDR3 comprises 16 residues. CDR3 in amino acids: CASSDPGQALGNEQFF. The CDR3 DNA follows: TGTGCCAGCAGTGACCCGGGACAGGCCTTAGGAAATGAGCAGTTCTTC.

CDR3 residues: CACAGNSAYEQYF. In DNA, the CDR3 is TGTGCCTGCGCGGGGAATAGCGCGTACGAGCAGTACTTC. The chain employs TRBV21-1 and TRBJ2-7; the table's D call of TRBD2 was not tested on the DNA. TRBV21-1 constitutes a pseudogene. There are 13 residues in the CDR3.

The V gene is TRBV7-8, the J gene TRBJ1-1, with 11 nucleotides matching TRBD1. This CDR3 has 16 residues. Germline V gives CDR1 SGHVS, CDR2 FQNEAQ. J lost 1 base, V lost 4 bases, and 5 bases had no gene match. The CDR3 bases are TGTGCCAGCAGCTCGCGGACAGGGGGCTGGAACACTGAAGCTTTCTTT. As protein: CASSSRTGGWNTEAFF.

The chain carries TRBV6-1 and TRBJ2-3; D ambiguous. The V end was cut by 5 bases, the J end by 5 bases, with 8 bases between. The length of the CDR3 is 12 residues. CDR1 is MNHNS and CDR2 is SASEGT in the germline V gene. This CDR3 is CASSPAGDTQYF. Here the CDR3 DNA reads TGTGCCAGCAGTCCAGCTGGAGATACGCAGTATTTT.

V and J are TRBV7-9 and TRBJ1-4; weak D call: TRBD1 (6 bases). Trimming cost V 0 bases and J 6 bases, with 14 bases left between them. The CDR3 is 16 residues long. Per germline, CDR1 SEHNR and CDR2 FQNEAQ (reference sequence). The CDR3 DNA reads TGTGCCAGCAGCTTAGCGACAGGTTTTAGGGATGAAAAACTGTTTTTT. This encodes CASSLATGFRDEKLFF.

A few counts support this clone. The chain couples TRBV4-2 to TRBJ1-2, with 10 positions matching TRBD1. After removal of 4 bases from V and 8 bases from J, the junction contained 7 bases not matched to a gene. Germline CDR1 and CDR2: LGHNA and YNFKEQ. The CDR3 length is 14 residues. CDR3 DNA: TGTGCCAGCAGCCCCGGGACAGGGGTGGGCGGCTACACCTTC. Amino acids: CASSPGTGVGGYTF.

This clone is termed medium-sized (0.01 to 0.1%). The chain employs TRBV15 and TRBJ2-5; the D is unclear. This CDR3 region has 13 residues. Trimming cost V 3 bases and J 4 bases, with 9 bases left between them. Germline V gene data show CDR1 as LNHNV and CDR2 as YYDKDF (reference sequence). CDR3: CATSRYAGETQYF. For the CDR3, the DNA is TGTGCCACCAGCAGGTATGCCGGAGAGACCCAGTACTTC.

This clone was observed a few times. The junction departs from germline at one end; a sequencing error may be responsible. The chain employs TRBV7-7 and TRBJ1-6; D remains unclear. Looked up from germline, CDR1 is SSHAT and CDR2 is FNYEAQ (reference sequence). This CDR3 region has 13 residues. CDR3 sequence (DNA): TGTGCTAGCAGCTTAGACCCGGGGTCACCCCTCCACTTT. It specifies CASSLDPGSPLHF.

The CDR3 DNA is TGTGCCAGTAGCGGACAGGGCAGAAGCTACGAGCAGTACTTC. Translated: CASSGQGRSYEQYF. This sequence joins TRBV19 and TRBJ2-7; TRBD1 matches 8 bases. Germline V gene sequence: CDR1 LNHDA, CDR2 SQIVND (reference sequence). The CDR3 loop spans 14 amino acids. Trimming at V came to 6 bases and at J to 3 bases, leaving 7 bases not matched to a gene.

The genes are TRBV5-4 and TRBJ2-7, with 9 bases aligning to TRBD1. The CDR3 loop spans 14 amino acids. Germline values: CDR1 SGHNT, CDR2 YYREEE (reference sequence). V shed 6 bases, J shed 4 bases, and the junction held 8 bases outside the gene matches. The chain's CDR3 is CASIPGQGDYEQYF. Here the CDR3 DNA reads TGTGCCAGCATTCCGGGACAGGGTGATTACGAGCAGTACTTC.

The chain has TRBV29-1 and TRBJ2-7; 8 bases map to TRBD2. CDR3 length: 14 amino acids. Looked up from germline, CDR1 is SQVTM and CDR2 is ANQGSEA. Losses at the gene ends were 7 bases for V and 6 bases for J; bases not matched to a gene: 14. The CDR3 protein is CSANADGGGLEQYF. CDR3 nucleotides: TGCAGCGCCAACGCGGACGGGGGGGGTCTCGAGCAGTACTTC.

This clone was detected a few times. The chain couples TRBV18 to TRBJ1-5; D gene ambiguous. The CDR3 has 14 residues. Deletions cut 1 base from V and 1 base from J, with 5 bases between. Germline lookup yields CDR1 KGHSH and CDR2 LQKENI. Here the CDR3 DNA reads TGTGCCAGCTCACCACTGAACAGCAATCAGCCCCAGCATTTT. Amino acids: CASSPLNSNQPQHF.

To note about this clone: The same CDR3 arises from other DNA sequences in this sample as well. The genes are TRBV7-9 and TRBJ1-2; D unresolved. Germline CDR1 SEHNR, CDR2 FQNEAQ (reference sequence). The CDR3 runs to 11 residues. V lost 0 bases, J lost 8 bases, and 4 bases lay in between. CDR3 DNA sequence: TGTGCCAGCAGCTTAGCCGGGGGCTACACCTTC. Amino acid sequence: CASSLAGGYTF.

The genes are TRBV19 and TRBJ2-1, with D possibly TRBD1 on 6 matching bases. Per germline, CDR1 LNHDA and CDR2 SQIVND (reference sequence). Trimming cost V 6 bases and J 5 bases, with 11 bases left between them. This CDR3 region has 13 residues. CDR3 loop: CASSGTGNNEQFF. The CDR3 nucleotides read TGTGCCAGTAGCGGAACAGGGAACAATGAGCAGTTCTTC.

The chain couples TRBV2 to TRBJ2-3; 8 nucleotides match TRBD1. Germline V gene sequence: CDR1 SNHLY, CDR2 FYNNEI. The CDR3 is 13 amino acids. V was clipped by 6 bases and J by 7 bases; unmatched bases: 6. The CDR3, as DNA: TGTGCCAGCAGGGGACAGGTTGGGAATACGCAGTATTTT. Amino acids: CASRGQVGNTQYF.

The genes are TRBV5-6 and TRBJ2-3; 12 bases are a match to TRBD1. CDR1 and CDR2 from the germline V gene are SGHDT and YYEEEE. V lost 4 bases to trimming and J lost 1 base; unmatched junction nucleotides: 13. This CDR3 region has 19 residues. Written as DNA, the CDR3 is TGTGCCAGCAGCGTTCGCCGGGACAGGGGGCGCGGGGGCACAGATACGCAGTATTTT. Residues: CASSVRRDRGRGGTDTQYF.

The chain has TRBV2 and TRBJ2-7; D unresolved. Germline values: CDR1 SNHLY, CDR2 FYNNEI. V lost 0 bases to trimming and J lost 7 bases, with 10 bases between them. The CDR3 spans 13 residues. The CDR3 sequence is CASSEAHMREQYF. As DNA, the CDR3 is TGTGCCAGCAGTGAAGCGCACATGAGGGAGCAGTACTTC. The full variable domain, in which reference TRBV2 and TRBJ2-7 provide the parts outside the CDR3, is EPEVTQTPSHQVTQMGQEVILRCVPISNHLYFYWYRQILGQKVEFLVSFYNNEISEKSEIFDDQFSVERPDGSNFTLKIRSTKLEDSAMYFCASSEAHMREQYFGPGTRLTVT.

The V gene is TRBV10-2, the J gene TRBJ2-1, with 11 bases that match TRBD2. The germline CDR1 and CDR2 sequences are WSHSY and SAAADI. The CDR3 covers 13 residues. V shed 6 bases and J 5 bases; nucleotides not matched to a gene: 0. The CDR3 reads CASRGLADNEQFF. CDR3 nucleotide sequence: TGCGCCAGCAGGGGACTAGCGGACAATGAGCAGTTCTTC.

This clone was seen only once. The chain's CDR3 is CASSVGQPNTEAFF. CDR3 nucleotide sequence: TGTGCCAGCAGCGTAGGACAGCCGAACACTGAAGCTTTCTTT. The chain carries TRBV9 and TRBJ1-1; weak D call: TRBD1 (5 bases). Germline assignment: CDR1 SGDLS and CDR2 YYNGEE. V was pared by 0 bases and J by 1 base, with 7 bases between. The CDR3 is 14 amino acids.

By share of the sample, this clone is medium-sized (0.01 to 0.1%). The chain recombines TRBV28 with TRBJ2-5; D may be TRBD1 (6 bases). The V end lost 7 bases, the J end lost 2 bases, and 20 bases lay between the germline ends. The CDR3 totals 16 residues. Germline V gene sequence: CDR1 MDHEN, CDR2 SYDVKM. The chain's CDR3 is CASNPPWQGFQETQYF. In DNA, the CDR3 is TGTGCCAGCAACCCCCCGTGGCAGGGGTTTCAAGAGACCCAGTACTTC.

The chain is built from TRBV4-2 and TRBJ2-3, with 8 nucleotides matching TRBD2. The CDR3 spans 15 residues. After removal of 3 bases from V and 3 bases from J, the junction contained 5 bases not matched to a gene. Germline-derived CDR1 and CDR2 are LGHNA and YNFKEQ. The CDR3 DNA reads as TGTGCCAGCAGCCATGTACTAGCGGAGACAGATACGCAGTATTTT. Translation: CASSHVLAETDTQYF.

This rearrangement joins TRBV10-1 to TRBJ2-1; D possibly corresponds to TRBD1 (7 bases). Germline V gene sequence: CDR1 WNHNN, CDR2 SYGVQD (reference sequence). The CDR3 totals 14 residues. The ends were cut back, 6 bases at V and 7 bases at J, with 16 bases in the middle. CDR3 sequence: CASRPGGTRNEQFF. DNA of the CDR3: TGCGCCAGCAGACCAGGGGGGACGCGGAATGAGCAGTTCTTC.